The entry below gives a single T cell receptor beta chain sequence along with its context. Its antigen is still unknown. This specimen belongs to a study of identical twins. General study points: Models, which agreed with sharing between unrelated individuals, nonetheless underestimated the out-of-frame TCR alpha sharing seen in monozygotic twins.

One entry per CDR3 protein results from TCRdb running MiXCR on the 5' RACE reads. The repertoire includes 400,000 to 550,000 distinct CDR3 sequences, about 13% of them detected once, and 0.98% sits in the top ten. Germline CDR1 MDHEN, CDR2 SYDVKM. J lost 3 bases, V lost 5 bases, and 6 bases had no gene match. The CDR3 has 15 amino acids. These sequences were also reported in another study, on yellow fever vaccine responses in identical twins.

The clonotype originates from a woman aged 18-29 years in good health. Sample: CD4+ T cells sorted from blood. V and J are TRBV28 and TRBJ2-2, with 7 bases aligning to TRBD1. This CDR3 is CASSTGAVDTGELFF. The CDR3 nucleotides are TGTGCCAGCAGTACAGGGGCTGTTGACACCGGGGAGCTGTTTTTT.